The 6 T cell receptor beta chains listed next were all sequenced from one sample in a study of cytomegalovirus exposure and HLA in healthy donors. The PCR ran on 60 Vbeta and 13 Jbeta primers. Some clones are missing from TCRdb's copy, which holds only in-frame ones; the method was immunoSEQ multiplex PCR. The table has roughly 89,000 clones, under 80% seen once. Material for sequencing was PBMCs. These receptors came from a man under 40 in good health and CMV-seropositive.

The chain carries TRBV27 and TRBJ1-1; TRBD1 matches at 12 bases. V shed 4 bases, J shed 5 bases, and the junction held 8 bases outside the gene matches. Germline-derived CDR1 and CDR2 are MNHEY and SMNVEV (reference sequence). The length of the CDR3 is 16 residues. The CDR3 is CASSSGQGAFWTEAFF. The CDR3 bases are TGTGCCAGCAGTTCGGGACAGGGGGCTTTTTGGACTGAAGCTTTCTTT.

The chain carries TRBV30 and TRBJ2-7; 9 nucleotides match TRBD1. The CDR3 covers 14 residues. V lost 6 bases and J lost 3; bases outside the gene matches: 9. CDR1 is GTSNPN and CDR2 is SVGIG in the germline V gene (reference sequence). CDR3 bases: TGTGCCTGCCGGCCGACAGGGGGAAACTACGAGCAGTACTTC. The encoded protein is CACRPTGGNYEQYF. Filled out from reference TRBV30 and TRBJ2-7, the complete variable domain reads SQTIHQWPATLVQPVGSPLSLECTVEGTSNPNLYWYRQAAGRGLQLLFYSVGIGQISSEVPQNLSASRPQDRQFILSSKKLLLSDSGFYLCACRPTGGNYEQYFGPGTRLTVT.

The chain employs TRBV7-2 and TRBJ1-2; 10 bases fit TRBD1. CDR3 length: 13 residues. Germline assignment: CDR1 SGHTA and CDR2 FQGNSA. Trimming cost V 5 bases and J 8 bases; bases outside gene matches: 5. Here the CDR3 reads CASSPDRGRGYTF. Here the CDR3 DNA reads TGTGCCAGCAGCCCAGACAGGGGGCGGGGCTACACCTTC. Supplemented by reference TRBV7-2 and TRBJ1-2, the full variable domain reads GAGVSQSPSNKVTEKGKDVELRCDPISGHTALYWYRQSLGQGLEFLIYFQGNSAPDKSGLPSDRFSAERTGGSVSTLTIQRTQQEDSAVYLCASSPDRGRGYTFGSGTRLTVV.

The chain couples TRBV19 to TRBJ1-1; 12 nucleotides align to TRBD1. The CDR3 consists of 15 residues. The germline V gene encodes CDR1 LNHDA and CDR2 SQIVND (reference sequence). Germline trimming cut 2 bases from V and 10 bases from J; bases unmatched to any gene: 8. In DNA form, the CDR3 reads TGTGCCAGTAGTATAACCGGGACAGGGGGCAAGGGAGCTTTCTTT. Amino acid sequence: CASSITGTGGKGAFF.

This clone has just a few counts. The J gene is TRBJ2-3, the V gene TRBV5-1; no firm D call. Germline CDR1 SGHRS, CDR2 YFSETQ. This CDR3 has 15 amino acids. The germline V and J ends were trimmed by 0 bases and 2 bases, with 10 bases remaining between them. Here the CDR3 reads CASSLATVTTDTQYF. The CDR3 coding sequence is TGCGCCAGCAGCTTGGCCACGGTTACCACAGATACGCAGTATTTT.

The chain recombines TRBV5-1 with TRBJ2-5, with 14 positions matching TRBD2. The germline gives CDR1 SGHRS, CDR2 YFSETQ. The J segment lost 4 bases and the V segment lost 5 bases, leaving 10 bases of the junction unmatched. CDR3 length equals 17 residues. CDR3 residues: CASSFSGTSGGTETQYF. In DNA form, the CDR3 reads TGCGCCAGCAGTTTCTCCGGGACTAGCGGGGGAACAGAGACCCAGTACTTC.